Described below is a single T cell receptor (beta chain) sequence and its context. Antigen unknown. This sample is part of a study of graft-versus-host responses after intestinal transplantation. Study information: Recipients uniformly received anti-thymocyte globulin induction, followed by tacrolimus and steroids for around 3 years.

General observations from the study: GvH clones appeared in recipient marrow, some first in ileum or blood. Some patients had graft-donor T cell macrochimerism, and their allografts showed high graft-versus-host to host-versus-graft clonal ratios.

Trimming took off 2 bases at V and 4 bases at J, with 9 bases between the two ends. CDR1 and CDR2 from the germline V gene are SEHNR and FQNEAQ (reference sequence). The CDR3 runs 14 residues. Assay used: immunoSEQ multiplex PCR; TCRdb lists only in-frame clones, some missing. The sample carries under 140,000 clones, over 85% recorded once. The origin of this receptor is a human donor who received an intestinal transplant. The starting material was unstimulated CD8+ T cells sorted from spleen or lymph node cells, obtained before intestinal transplant. This rearrangement joins TRBV7-9 to TRBJ2-1; D is unclear. CDR3 region: CASSLPSTYNEQFF. The CDR3 nucleotides read TGTGCCAGCAGCTTACCATCCACTTACAATGAGCAGTTCTTC.